This T cell receptor beta chain was recorded in a study of Ad26.COV2.S vaccination and SARS-CoV-2 variants. The wider study: Enrollment placed the donor in the COV1001 Ad26.COV2.S trial arm. Study results and caveats: Researchers cautioned that TCR breadth and depth analyses may have underestimated total T cell responses. Reports say spike-specific CD8+ and CD4+ T cell responses covered substantial breadth after vaccination.

Per germline, CDR1 SNHLY and CDR2 FYNNEI. V was pared by 7 bases and J by 6 bases, with 10 bases between. The CDR3 covers 11 residues. About this clone itself: Its target is unknown.

Treatment denoted: 15 to 20 received Ad26.COV2.S at low or high dose, single or two shots; a few received placebo; per-sample allocation not given. Day 63 after the first vaccine or placebo injection was the time point for sampling. Wuhan-strain SARS-CoV-2 spike was expressed by the Ad26 vector that made up the vaccine. Assay: immunoSEQ multiplex PCR; the TCRdb copy retains only in-frame clones and omits some. The sample gives about 420,000 clones, 88% of which show up once; 3.6% is in the top ten. Sample: peripheral blood, taken in a trial of Ad26.COV2.S vaccine versus placebo. The sequence came from a person aged 18-65 years who received the Ad26.COV2.S COVID-19 vaccine or a placebo. V and J are TRBV2 and TRBJ2-7; D unresolved. The CDR3 DNA reads TGTGCCAGCACTCCTATAGGCGAGCAGTACTTC. Protein: CASTPIGEQYF.